This T cell receptor (beta chain) was sequenced during a study of blood T cells in healthy people across ages. The V gene end was trimmed by 6 bases and the J gene end by 6 bases; junction bases not matched to a gene: 9. Germline V gives CDR1 MNHNS, CDR2 SASEGT. The CDR3 length is 15 residues. Russia was home to the donors, healthy Caucasian individuals aged about 6 to 90. There were at least 6 micrograms of total RNA extracted from every sample. This clonotype was detected only once. Its matching antigen is unknown. Sample-barcoded 5' priming and a J-beta primer mix drove a second PCR of about 6 to 12 cycles. TCRdb analysed the 5' RACE reads with MiXCR anew, one entry per CDR3 protein. In the table there are 1,300,000 or so distinct CDR3 sequences, 45% to 70% of which are singletons. Study-wide results and limits: It was held that diversity estimates obtained from one million T cells represented underestimates. There was no known CMV status for donors, so expanded clonotype changes were possibly confounded.

Sequenced input: blood. This receptor was obtained from a man younger than 30 in good health. The chain is built from TRBV6-1 and TRBJ1-5, with TRBD1 matching 9 bases. The CDR3 DNA reads TGTGCCAGCAGCAAATGGACAGGGGTAAGTCAGCCCCAGCATTTT. This codes for CASSKWTGVSQPQHF.